One TCR beta chain is described in this entry. The sample comes from a study of identical twins. Each CDR3 protein is one row after TCRdb ran MiXCR on the 5' RACE reads. Of under 250,000 distinct CDR3 sequences in the sample, over 9.5% are singletons; the top ten hold roughly 3.7%. Separately, the same data were catalogued under a study of yellow fever vaccine responses in identical twins.

Material for sequencing was memory (CD45RO+) T cells sorted from blood. This clonotype was sampled from a woman between 18 and 29 years old in good health.

The CDR3 loop is CASSYLDNNEQFF. The CDR3 coding sequence is TGTGCCAGCAGCTATCTAGATAACAATGAGCAGTTCTTC. The chain links TRBV11-3 to TRBJ2-1; D not resolved. Germline-derived CDR1 and CDR2 are SGHNT and YENEEA. With 4 bases removed from V and 5 bases from J, the gap between germline ends came to 9 bases. This CDR3 has 13 amino acids.